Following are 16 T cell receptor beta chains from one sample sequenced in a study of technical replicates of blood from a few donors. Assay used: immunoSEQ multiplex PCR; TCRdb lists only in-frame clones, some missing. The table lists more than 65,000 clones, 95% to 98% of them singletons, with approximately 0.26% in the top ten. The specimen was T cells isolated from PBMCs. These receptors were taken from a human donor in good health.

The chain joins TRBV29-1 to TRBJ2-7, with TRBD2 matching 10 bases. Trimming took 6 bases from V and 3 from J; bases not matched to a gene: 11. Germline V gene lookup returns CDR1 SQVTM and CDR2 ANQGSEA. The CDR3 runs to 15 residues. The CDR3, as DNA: TGCAGCGTGATTGAGCGGGGGGGGCCGAGCTACGAGCAGTACTTC. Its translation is CSVIERGGPSYEQYF.

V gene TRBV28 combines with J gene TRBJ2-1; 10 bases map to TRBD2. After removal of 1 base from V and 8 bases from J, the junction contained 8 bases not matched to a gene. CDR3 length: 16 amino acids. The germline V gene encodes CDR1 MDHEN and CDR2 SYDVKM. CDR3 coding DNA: TGTGCCAGCAGTTTATTAAGCGGGAGGGCCTCGGATGAGCAGTTCTTC. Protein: CASSLLSGRASDEQFF.

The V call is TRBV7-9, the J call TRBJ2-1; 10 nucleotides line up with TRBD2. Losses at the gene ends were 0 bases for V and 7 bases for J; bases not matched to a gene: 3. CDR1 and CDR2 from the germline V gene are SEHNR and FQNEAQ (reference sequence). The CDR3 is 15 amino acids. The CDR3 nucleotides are TGTGCCAGCAGCTTAGCTAGCGGGAGGTTTAATGAGCAGTTCTTC. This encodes CASSLASGRFNEQFF.

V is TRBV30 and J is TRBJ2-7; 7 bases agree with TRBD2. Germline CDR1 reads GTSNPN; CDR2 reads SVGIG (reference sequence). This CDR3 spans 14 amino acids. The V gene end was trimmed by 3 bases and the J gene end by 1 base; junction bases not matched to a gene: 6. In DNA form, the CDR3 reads TGTGCCTGGAGCTCGGGGGGATTGTCCTACGAGCAGTACTTC. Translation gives CAWSSGGLSYEQYF.

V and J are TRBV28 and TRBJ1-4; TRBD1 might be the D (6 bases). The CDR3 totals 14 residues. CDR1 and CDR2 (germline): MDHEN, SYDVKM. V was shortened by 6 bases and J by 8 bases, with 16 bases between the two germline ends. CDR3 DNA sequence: TGTGCCAGCAGCTCCACAGGGAGTTACGAAAAACTGTTTTTT. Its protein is CASSSTGSYEKLFF.

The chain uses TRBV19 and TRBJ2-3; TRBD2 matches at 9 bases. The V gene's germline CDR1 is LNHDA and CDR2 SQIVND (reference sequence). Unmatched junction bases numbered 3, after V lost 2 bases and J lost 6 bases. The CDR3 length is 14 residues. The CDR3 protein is CASSIRSGGDTQYF. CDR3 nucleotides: TGTGCCAGTAGTATACGTAGCGGGGGCGATACGCAGTATTTT.

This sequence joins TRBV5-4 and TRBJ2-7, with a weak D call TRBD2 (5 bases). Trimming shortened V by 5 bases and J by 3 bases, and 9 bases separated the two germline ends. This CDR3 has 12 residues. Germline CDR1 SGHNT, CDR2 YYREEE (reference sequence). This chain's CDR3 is CASRGAGYEQYF. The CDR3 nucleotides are TGTGCCAGCAGGGGCGCGGGCTACGAGCAGTACTTC.

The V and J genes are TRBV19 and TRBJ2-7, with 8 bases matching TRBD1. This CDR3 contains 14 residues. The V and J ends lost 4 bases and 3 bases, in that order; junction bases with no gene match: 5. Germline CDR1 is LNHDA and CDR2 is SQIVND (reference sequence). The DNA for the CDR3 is TGTGCCAGTAGTAGAGGACAGGGATTCTACGAGCAGTACTTC. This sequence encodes CASSRGQGFYEQYF.

CDR3 sequence: CASSLDRVAGANVLTF. The CDR3 DNA sequence: TGTGCCAGCAGCTTAGACAGGGTTGCCGGGGCCAACGTCCTGACTTTC. The chain has TRBV7-2 and TRBJ2-6; maybe TRBD1 (6 bases). V was cut by 1 base and J by 4 bases, with 11 bases left in between. This CDR3 spans 16 amino acids. The germline CDR1 and CDR2 sequences are SGHTA and FQGNSA.

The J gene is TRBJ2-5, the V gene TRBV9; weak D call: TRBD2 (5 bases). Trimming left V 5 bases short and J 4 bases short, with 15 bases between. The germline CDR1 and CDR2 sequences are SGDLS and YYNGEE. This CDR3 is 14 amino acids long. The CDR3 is CASSNAGSGETQYF. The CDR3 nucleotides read TGTGCCAGCAGTAACGCGGGCTCCGGAGAGACCCAGTACTTC.

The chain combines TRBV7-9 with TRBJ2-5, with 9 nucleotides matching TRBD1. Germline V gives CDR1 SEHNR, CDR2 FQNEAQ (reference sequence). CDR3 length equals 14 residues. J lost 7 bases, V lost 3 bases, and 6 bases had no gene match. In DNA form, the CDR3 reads TGTGCCAGCAGCTTCCCCGACAGGGGGGTGACCCAGTACTTC. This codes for CASSFPDRGVTQYF.

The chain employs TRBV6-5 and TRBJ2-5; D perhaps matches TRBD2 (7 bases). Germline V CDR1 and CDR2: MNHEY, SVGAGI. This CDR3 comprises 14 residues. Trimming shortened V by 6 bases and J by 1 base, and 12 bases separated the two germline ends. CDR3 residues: CASRSGDIQETQYF. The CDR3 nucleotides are TGTGCCAGCAGGAGCGGGGACATCCAAGAGACCCAGTACTTC.

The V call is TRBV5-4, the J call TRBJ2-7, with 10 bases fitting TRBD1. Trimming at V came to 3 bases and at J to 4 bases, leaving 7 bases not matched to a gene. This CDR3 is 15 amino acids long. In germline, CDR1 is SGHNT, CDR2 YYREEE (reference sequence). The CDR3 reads CASSSGQGYGYEQYF. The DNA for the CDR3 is TGTGCCAGCAGCTCGGGACAGGGGTACGGTTACGAGCAGTACTTC.

The CDR3 coding sequence is TGTGCCAGCAGCTTGGGAGGGAAGTCCGAGCAGTACTTC. Translation gives CASSLGGKSEQYF. The rearrangement links TRBV13 to TRBJ2-7, with TRBD2 identical over 7 bases. The CDR3 is 13 amino acids. Germline V gene data show CDR1 as PRHDT and CDR2 as FYEKMQ (reference sequence). The V segment lost 3 bases and the J segment 6 bases; nucleotides outside the gene matches: 5. The whole variable domain, filled in from reference TRBV13 and TRBJ2-7, reads AAGVIQSPRHLIKEKRETATLKCYPIPRHDTVYWYQQGPGQDPQFLISFYEKMQSDKGSIPDRFSAQQFSDYHSELNMSSLELGDSALYFCASSLGGKSEQYFGPGTRLTVT.

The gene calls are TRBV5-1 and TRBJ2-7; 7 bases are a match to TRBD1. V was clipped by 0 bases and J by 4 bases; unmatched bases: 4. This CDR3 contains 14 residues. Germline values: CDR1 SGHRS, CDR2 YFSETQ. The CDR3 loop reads CASSLVGQFYEQYF. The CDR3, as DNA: TGCGCCAGCAGCTTGGTGGGACAGTTTTACGAGCAGTACTTC.

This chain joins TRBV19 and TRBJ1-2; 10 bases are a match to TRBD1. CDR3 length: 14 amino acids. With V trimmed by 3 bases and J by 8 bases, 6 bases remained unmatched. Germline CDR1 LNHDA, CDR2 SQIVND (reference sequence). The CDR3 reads CASSIRQGAKGYTF. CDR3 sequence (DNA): TGTGCCAGTAGTATTAGACAGGGGGCGAAGGGCTACACCTTC.